What follows are 9 T cell receptor beta chains derived from one specimen sequenced in a study of cytomegalovirus exposure and HLA in healthy donors. The PCR contained 60 Vbeta and 13 Jbeta primers. The protocol was immunoSEQ multiplex PCR, while the TCRdb copy is restricted to in-frame clones and leaves out a portion. The sample lists 200,000 to 250,000 clones, approximately 85% occurring once. Sequenced input: PBMCs. These receptors came from a woman between 40 and 50 years old in good health and CMV-seronegative.

The DNA for the CDR3 is TGTGCCAGCAGCCTGACACCCAGCTCCTACGAGCAGTACTTC. Translating it yields CASSLTPSSYEQYF. The V gene is TRBV5-4, the J gene TRBJ2-7; D unclear. V lost 4 bases, J lost 0 bases, and 11 bases lay in between. Germline V gene lookup returns CDR1 SGHNT and CDR2 YYREEE (reference sequence). The CDR3 has 14 amino acids. Supplemented by reference TRBV5-4 and TRBJ2-7, the full variable domain reads ETGVTQSPTHLIKTRGQQVTLRCSSQSGHNTVSWYQQALGQGPQFIFQYYREEENGRGNFPPRFSGLQFPNYSSELNVNALELDDSALYLCASSLTPSSYEQYFGPGTRLTVT.

The rearrangement links TRBV7-3 to TRBJ2-3, with D possibly matching TRBD2 (6 bases). Trimming shortened V by 4 bases and J by 4 bases, and 15 bases separated the two germline ends. The CDR3 extends over 15 amino acids. CDR1 and CDR2 (germline): SGHTA, FQGTGA. The CDR3 DNA reads as TGTGCCAGCAGCTCAGGGACTCTAGACTCAGATACGCAGTATTTT. This gives the protein CASSSGTLDSDTQYF.

The rearrangement uses TRBV27 and TRBJ2-5; D is possibly TRBD1 (6 bases). V lost 7 bases and J 3 bases, leaving 18 bases between the germline ends. This CDR3 spans 15 amino acids. The germline V gene encodes CDR1 MNHEY and CDR2 SMNVEV (reference sequence). DNA of the CDR3: TGTGCCAGCAATTCCCCGGGACACCAAAAAGAGACCCAGTACTTC. The encoded protein is CASNSPGHQKETQYF.

This chain uses TRBV6-5 with TRBJ2-7, with D perhaps TRBD2 (5 bases). Germline V CDR1 and CDR2: MNHEY, SVGAGI. Trimming left V 8 bases short and J 4 bases short, with 9 bases between. This CDR3 is built from 11 residues. The CDR3 sequence: CASGRGYEQYF. As DNA, the CDR3 is TGTGCCAGCGGGCGAGGGTACGAGCAGTACTTC.

The genes are TRBV5-6 and TRBJ2-2, with D perhaps matching TRBD2 (5 bases). V gave up 3 bases and J gave up 6 bases, with 15 bases separating them. CDR3 length: 15 amino acids. Germline assignment: CDR1 SGHDT and CDR2 YYEEEE. Here the CDR3 reads CASSSPAVLPGELFF. CDR3 DNA sequence: TGTGCCAGCAGCTCCCCAGCGGTCCTCCCCGGGGAGCTGTTTTTT.

On this clone itself: Germline is not matched at one junction end, which may reflect a read error. V usage is TRBV9 and J usage is TRBJ2-7; D might be TRBD2 (6 bases). The CDR3 length is 14 residues. In germline, CDR1 is SGDLS, CDR2 YYNGEE. The CDR3 coding sequence is TGTGCCAGCAGCCTAAAGACTAGTTCCTCCGAGCAGTACTTC. It codes for CASSLKTSSSEQYF.

V usage is TRBV30 and J usage is TRBJ2-3; no clear D gene. CDR1 and CDR2 (germline): GTSNPN, SVGIG (reference sequence). Between the trimmed V and J ends, which lost 0 bases and 4 bases, there was a span of 8 bases. The CDR3 has 13 amino acids. Written as DNA, the CDR3 is TGTGCCTGGAGTGTAAGTAGTCCAGATACGCAGTATTTT. Encoded protein: CAWSVSSPDTQYF.

The chain uses TRBV30 and TRBJ2-7, with TRBD1 matching 7 bases. J lost 3 bases, V lost 0 bases, and 5 bases had no gene match. The CDR3 spans 14 residues. From germline, CDR1 is GTSNPN and CDR2 SVGIG (reference sequence). CDR3 residues: CAWSVGGINYEQYF. The CDR3 DNA reads TGTGCCTGGAGTGTAGGGGGCATAAACTACGAGCAGTACTTC.

This chain uses TRBV7-8 with TRBJ2-1, with D maybe TRBD1 (7 bases). CDR3 length equals 13 residues. Trimming removed 3 bases from V and 10 bases from J, with 13 bases in between. The germline gives CDR1 SGHVS, CDR2 FQNEAQ. The CDR3 DNA sequence: TGTGCCAGCAGCTTGGAGGGGGCGAAGGAGCAGTTCTTC. Protein: CASSLEGAKEQFF.